The 12 T cell receptor beta chains reported below all come from one sample, sequenced in a study of radiotherapy plus CTLA-4 blockade in lung cancer. Method: immunoSEQ multiplex PCR; TCRdb's copy keeps in-frame clones and lacks some. The data contain approximately 72,000 clones, approximately 78% of them singletons. The specimen comprised peripheral blood, sampled from a patient treated with radiotherapy plus ipilimumab. These receptors all come from a human donor with non-small cell lung cancer who had a complete response to radiotherapy plus ipilimumab.

In this sample, this clone turned up a few times. In DNA, the CDR3 is TGTGCCACCAGCAGAGAGGGGACTAGACAAAACATTCAGTACTTC. As protein: CATSREGTRQNIQYF. The chain joins TRBV15 to TRBJ2-4; 8 bases line up with TRBD2. The V gene's germline CDR1 is LNHNV and CDR2 YYDKDF (reference sequence). CDR3 length equals 15 residues. V was clipped by 0 bases and J by 5 bases; unmatched bases: 3.

The V call is TRBV12-5, the J call TRBJ2-1, with 7 bases aligning to TRBD1. The CDR3 loop spans 14 amino acids. With V trimmed by 6 bases and J by 3 bases, 5 bases remained unmatched. The germline gives CDR1 LGHNT, CDR2 FRNRAP. The CDR3 sequence is CASGRRGNYNEQFF. In DNA, the CDR3 is TGTGCTAGTGGACGCAGGGGGAACTACAATGAGCAGTTCTTC.

This chain joins TRBV6-1 and TRBJ1-5; weak D call: TRBD1 (6 bases). The CDR3 has 18 amino acids. Per the germline V gene, CDR1 is MNHNS and CDR2 is SASEGT. Trimming cost V 1 base and J 3 bases, with 19 bases left between them. The CDR3 sequence is CASSEGLGRGALNQPQHF. CDR3 coding DNA: TGTGCCAGCAGTGAAGGCCTTGGACGGGGGGCCCTCAATCAGCCCCAGCATTTT.

The chain has TRBV4-3 and TRBJ2-3; D could derive from TRBD1 or TRBD2 (5 bases each). CDR3 length: 15 amino acids. Germline CDR1 reads LGHNA; CDR2 reads YSLEER. Trimming removed 1 base at V and 6 bases at J, with 14 bases between. This CDR3 reads CASSQGDQEKDTQYF. The CDR3 region has the DNA TGCGCCAGCAGCCAAGGGGACCAAGAAAAGGATACGCAGTATTTT.

The chain couples TRBV7-8 to TRBJ1-1; 9 positions agree with TRBD1. After removal of 5 bases from V and 5 bases from J, the junction contained 6 bases not matched to a gene. The CDR3 has 14 amino acids. From germline, CDR1 is SGHVS and CDR2 FQNEAQ. CDR3 sequence (DNA): TGTGCCAGCAGCCCGGACAGGGGACAGACTGAAGCTTTCTTT. Translating gives CASSPDRGQTEAFF.

The V call is TRBV19, the J call TRBJ1-5; D gene ambiguous. Trimming left V 7 bases short and J 0 bases short, with 13 bases between. The germline V gene encodes CDR1 LNHDA and CDR2 SQIVND (reference sequence). This CDR3 has 15 amino acids. DNA of the CDR3: TGTGCCAGTACCCTCGAGGGTTATAGCAATCAGCCCCAGCATTTT. This encodes CASTLEGYSNQPQHF.

The chain has TRBV5-6 and TRBJ1-2, with unresolved D. Trimming took 0 bases from V and 2 from J, leaving 5 bases between them. CDR3 size: 13 residues. Germline CDR1 and CDR2: SGHDT and YYEEEE. CDR3 DNA: TGTGCCAGCAGCTTGGGGGCAAACTATGGCTACACCTTC. Protein product: CASSLGANYGYTF. Based on the CDR3 plus reference TRBV5-6 and TRBJ1-2, the full variable domain is DAGVTQSPTHLIKTRGQQVTLRCSPKSGHDTVSWYQQALGQGPQFIFQYYEEEERQRGNFPDRFSGHQFPNYSSELNVNALLLGDSALYLCASSLGANYGYTFGSGTRLTVV.

The sample holds one count of this clone. This chain links TRBV29-1 with TRBJ2-3, with D possibly TRBD2 on 6 matching bases. This CDR3 contains 12 residues. V dropped 2 bases and J dropped 8 bases, with 11 bases sitting between them. Looked up from germline, CDR1 is SQVTM and CDR2 is ANQGSEA. This chain's CDR3 is CSVEPGEGTQYF. CDR3 nucleotides: TGCAGCGTTGAACCGGGAGAGGGTACGCAGTATTTT.

In this sample, this clone turned up once. This rearrangement joins TRBV28 to TRBJ2-1; the D is unclear. The CDR3 has 14 amino acids. Trimming cost V 5 bases and J 7 bases, with 15 bases left between them. CDR1 MDHEN and CDR2 SYDVKM come from the germline V gene. The DNA for the CDR3 is TGTGCCAGCAGTCCCCGCCCCCGGGCGAATGAGCAGTTCTTC. It specifies CASSPRPRANEQFF.

The chain recombines TRBV5-4 with TRBJ1-1; tentative D call: TRBD1 (5 bases). The CDR3 is 12 amino acids. The V end lost 0 bases, the J end lost 11 bases, and 11 bases lay between the germline ends. Germline V gene lookup returns CDR1 SGHNT and CDR2 YYREEE (reference sequence). CDR3 residues: CASSLVGGVAFF. The CDR3 nucleotides read TGTGCCAGCAGCTTGGTTGGGGGGGTGGCTTTCTTT. Full variable domain (remainder filled in from reference TRBV5-4 and TRBJ1-1): ETGVTQSPTHLIKTRGQQVTLRCSSQSGHNTVSWYQQALGQGPQFIFQYYREEENGRGNFPPRFSGLQFPNYSSELNVNALELDDSALYLCASSLVGGVAFFGQGTRLTVV.

This chain connects TRBV12-5 to TRBJ2-1, with unresolved D. V lost 5 bases, J lost 8 bases, and 10 bases lay in between. Germline assignment: CDR1 LGHNT and CDR2 FRNRAP. The CDR3 extends over 12 amino acids. This chain's CDR3 is CASGLGLDEQFF. CDR3 in DNA: TGTGCTAGTGGTCTGGGGTTGGATGAGCAGTTCTTC.

This chain uses TRBV10-3 with TRBJ1-1; D gene unclear. The CDR3 is made up of 13 amino acids. The germline CDR1 and CDR2 sequences are ENHRY and SYGVKD. Trimming shortened V by 3 bases and J by 8 bases, and 13 bases separated the two germline ends. The CDR3: CAISEDPTLEAFF. CDR3 DNA: TGTGCCATCAGTGAAGATCCGACGTTGGAAGCTTTCTTT.